The 30 T cell receptor beta chains below all came from one sample that was sequenced in a study of blood T cell repertoires in COVID-19. This table comes from immunoSEQ multiplex PCR, and its TCRdb copy is limited to in-frame clones, with some not included. The data contain roughly 160,000 clones, roughly 89% of them singletons. Material for sequencing was peripheral blood. The receptors shown here come from a woman aged 55-75 years who had recovered from COVID-19.

The chain carries TRBV9 and TRBJ2-1; 11 positions match TRBD2. The CDR3 loop spans 17 amino acids. CDR1 and CDR2 (germline): SGDLS, YYNGEE. After removal of 0 bases from V and 7 bases from J, the junction contained 9 bases not matched to a gene. CDR3 in DNA: TGTGCCAGCAGCGTAGCCCTCGTAGCGGGGGGGCCAAATGAGCAGTTCTTC. Translation gives CASSVALVAGGPNEQFF. The variable domain in full, with the rest retrieved from reference TRBV9 and TRBJ2-1, is DSGVTQTPKHLITATGQRVTLRCSPRSGDLSVYWYQQSLDQGLQFLIQYYNGEERAKGNILERFSAQQFPDLHSELNLSSLELGDSALYFCASSVALVAGGPNEQFFGPGTRLTVL.

The J gene is TRBJ2-1, the V gene TRBV14; 13 bases are a match to TRBD2. This CDR3 is 16 amino acids long. V gave up 4 bases and J gave up 6 bases; unmatched junction bases: 6. The germline CDR1 and CDR2 sequences are SGHDN and FVKESK. The CDR3 here is CASSPWTSGGANEQFF. CDR3 DNA sequence: TGTGCCAGCAGCCCTTGGACTAGCGGGGGTGCCAATGAGCAGTTCTTC.

The V gene is TRBV28, the J gene TRBJ2-1; 10 bases line up with TRBD1. The V and J ends lost 6 bases and 8 bases, in that order; junction bases with no gene match: 10. This CDR3 is built from 15 residues. Looked up from germline, CDR1 is MDHEN and CDR2 is SYDVKM. The chain's CDR3 is CASSLTGGTGDEQFF. The CDR3, as DNA: TGTGCCAGCAGCTTAACGGGTGGGACAGGGGATGAGCAGTTCTTC.

The chain combines TRBV5-4 with TRBJ1-2; tentative D call: TRBD1 (5 bases). This CDR3 comprises 13 residues. V dropped 7 bases and J dropped 7 bases, with 17 bases sitting between them. Germline CDR1 and CDR2: SGHNT and YYREEE (reference sequence). This CDR3 reads CASGGGGDSGYTF. Here the CDR3 DNA reads TGTGCCAGCGGCGGAGGCGGGGACTCTGGCTACACCTTC. Based on the CDR3 plus reference TRBV5-4 and TRBJ1-2, the full variable domain is ETGVTQSPTHLIKTRGQQVTLRCSSQSGHNTVSWYQQALGQGPQFIFQYYREEENGRGNFPPRFSGLQFPNYSSELNVNALELDDSALYLCASGGGGDSGYTFGSGTRLTVV.

This clone was observed a few times. The chain couples TRBV3-1 (or the pseudogene TRBV3-2) to TRBJ2-7; D is possibly TRBD2 (6 bases). This CDR3 spans 13 amino acids. The germline CDR1 and CDR2 sequences are LGHDT and YNNKEL (reference sequence). V lost 4 bases and J lost 6, with 13 bases in between. In DNA form, the CDR3 reads TGTGCCAGCAGCCCTAGCGTTAGGGGCGAGCAGTACTTC. Its translation is CASSPSVRGEQYF.

This chain links TRBV5-1 with TRBJ2-5; 11 bases are shared with TRBD1. The CDR3 covers 16 residues. Germline V gene sequence: CDR1 SGHRS, CDR2 YFSETQ. The V gene end was trimmed by 4 bases and the J gene end by 5 bases; junction bases not matched to a gene: 10. The DNA of the CDR3 is TGCGCCAGCAGCCAACAACCCGGGACAGGGGGGGAGACCCAGTACTTC. Translating gives CASSQQPGTGGETQYF.

This sequence joins TRBV25-1 and TRBJ1-4; D is possibly TRBD1 (5 bases). V gave up 7 bases and J gave up 8 bases, with 14 bases separating them. Germline V gene lookup returns CDR1 MGHDK and CDR2 SYGVNS. The CDR3 runs to 13 residues. CDR3 coding DNA: TGTGCCAGCACCGACAGTGTCGGAGAAAAACTGTTTTTT. Its protein product is CASTDSVGEKLFF.

The V call is TRBV9, the J call TRBJ1-2, with unresolved D. V lost 0 bases, J lost 3 bases, and 12 bases lay in between. CDR1 and CDR2 (germline): SGDLS, YYNGEE. This CDR3 contains 15 residues. The CDR3 protein is CASSVGGNTDYGYTF. In DNA, the CDR3 is TGTGCCAGCAGCGTAGGTGGAAACACAGACTATGGCTACACCTTC.

J is TRBJ2-1 and V is TRBV9; 7 bases map to TRBD2. This CDR3 is built from 16 residues. The germline CDR1 and CDR2 sequences are SGDLS and YYNGEE. The V and J ends lost 4 bases and 2 bases, in that order; junction bases with no gene match: 9. CDR3 DNA: TGTGCCAGCAGCCAACAACCTAGCGGACCCTACAATGAGCAGTTCTTC. As protein: CASSQQPSGPYNEQFF.

The CDR3 nucleotides are TGTGCCAGCAGCTCTGCCGGGACAGGGGGAACAGATACGCAGTATTTT. Its protein is CASSSAGTGGTDTQYF. The rearrangement uses TRBV11-2 and TRBJ2-3; 11 bases are shared with TRBD1. This CDR3 contains 16 residues. Germline loops: CDR1 SGHAT, CDR2 FQNNGV. V shed 4 bases, J shed 3 bases, and the junction held 6 bases outside the gene matches.

The chain recombines TRBV5-4 with TRBJ2-1; 7 bases map to TRBD1. Germline V gene lookup returns CDR1 SGHNT and CDR2 YYREEE (reference sequence). The CDR3 is 16 amino acids. Losses at the gene ends were 5 bases for V and 6 bases for J; bases not matched to a gene: 14. The CDR3 DNA follows: TGTGCCAGCAGACAAGGGGACAGACAAGGTCGCAATGAGCAGTTCTTC. This codes for CASRQGDRQGRNEQFF.

The chain combines TRBV5-4 with TRBJ2-7; tentative D call: TRBD1 (5 bases). V dropped 4 bases and J dropped 3 bases, with 14 bases sitting between them. CDR1 SGHNT and CDR2 YYREEE come from the germline V gene (reference sequence). The CDR3 spans 14 residues. The CDR3 is CASSPQGSGYEQYF. The CDR3 DNA sequence: TGTGCCAGCAGCCCTCAGGGTTCGGGCTACGAGCAGTACTTC.

The chain links TRBV7-9 to TRBJ2-7; TRBD1 matches at 10 bases. Germline loops: CDR1 SEHNR, CDR2 FQNEAQ (reference sequence). With V trimmed by 1 base and J by 6 bases, 0 bases remained unmatched. The CDR3 length is 13 residues. The CDR3 DNA sequence: TGTGCCAGCAGCTTAGGGACAGGGGGCGAGCAGTACTTC. It specifies CASSLGTGGEQYF. The whole variable domain, remainder taken from reference TRBV7-9 and TRBJ2-7, is DTGVSQNPRHKITKRGQNVTFRCDPISEHNRLYWYRQTLGQGPEFLTYFQNEAQLEKSRLLSDRFSAERPKGSFSTLEIQRTEQGDSAMYLCASSLGTGGEQYFGPGTRLTVT.

The chain links TRBV5-6 to TRBJ2-1; D is undetermined. V lost 2 bases to trimming and J lost 4 bases, with 10 bases between them. The CDR3 runs to 14 residues. The V gene's germline CDR1 is SGHDT and CDR2 YYEEEE. CDR3 in DNA: TGTGCCAGCAGCTTTTACGACTTGTACAATGAGCAGTTCTTC. It translates to CASSFYDLYNEQFF.

This clone was recorded only once. V usage is TRBV11-1 and J usage is TRBJ1-6; 9 bases are a match to TRBD1. Losses at the gene ends were 5 bases for V and 8 bases for J; bases not matched to a gene: 1. Germline V lookup: CDR1 SGHAT, CDR2 FQDESV (reference sequence). The CDR3 consists of 13 residues. The DNA of the CDR3 is TGTGCCAGCAGCCGACAGGGGGATTCACCCCTCCACTTT. The encoded protein is CASSRQGDSPLHF.

The chain links TRBV7-9 to TRBJ2-3; no definite D call. The CDR3 extends over 13 amino acids. Trimming removed 2 bases at V and 6 bases at J, with 9 bases between. Looked up from germline, CDR1 is SEHNR and CDR2 is FQNEAQ (reference sequence). The CDR3 DNA sequence: TGTGCCAGCAGCTTACACGGGTTGGATACGCAGTATTTT. Encoded protein: CASSLHGLDTQYF.

This clone was seen a single time. CDR3 in DNA: TGCAGCGTTGACCCCGGGACAGGGGGGAACGAGCAGTACTTC. The encoded protein is CSVDPGTGGNEQYF. The chain combines TRBV29-1 with TRBJ2-7; 11 bases align to TRBD1. V was clipped by 3 bases and J by 5 bases; unmatched bases: 6. This CDR3 contains 14 residues. Per germline, CDR1 SQVTM and CDR2 ANQGSEA.

Remarks on this clone: Other DNA sequences in the sample encode the same CDR3. V is TRBV6-4 and J is TRBJ2-3, with D possibly TRBD1 on 8 matching bases. V gave up 6 bases and J gave up 3 bases, with 16 bases separating them. The CDR3 runs to 15 residues. CDR1 is MRHNA, CDR2 SNTAGT, per germline. The CDR3 DNA reads TGTGCCAGCAGCGCTACAGGGGGGGGGACAGATACGCAGTATTTT. This gives the protein CASSATGGGTDTQYF.

The gene calls are TRBV29-1 and TRBJ2-3; D not resolved. The CDR3 length is 14 residues. Germline CDR1 is SQVTM and CDR2 is ANQGSEA. Trimming left V 3 bases short and J 4 bases short, with 14 bases between. The CDR3 sequence is CSVDHWAVPDTQYF. The CDR3 coding sequence is TGCAGCGTTGACCACTGGGCAGTCCCAGATACGCAGTATTTT.

Details on this clone: One end of the junction fails to match germline, which may point to a read error. The same CDR3 can be traced to other DNA sequences in this sample. V gene TRBV9 combines with J gene TRBJ2-6, with 11 bases matching TRBD1. This CDR3 has 17 amino acids. Germline V CDR1 and CDR2: SGDLS, YYNGEE. The CDR3 sequence is CASSSGTGGSGANVLTF. The CDR3 bases are TGTGCCAGCAGCTCTGGGACAGGGGGGTCTGGAGCCAACGTCCTGACTTTC. The full variable domain, rest sourced from reference TRBV9 and TRBJ2-6, is DSGVTQTPKHLITATGQRVTLRCSPRSGDLSVYWYQQSLDQGLQFLIQYYNGEERAKGNILERFSAQQFPDLHSELNLSSLELGDSALYFCASSSGTGGSGANVLTFGAGSRLTVL.

The chain has TRBV27 and TRBJ2-3; D not resolved. CDR1 and CDR2 from the germline V gene are MNHEY and SMNVEV (reference sequence). The CDR3 is 11 residues long. V was trimmed by 8 bases and J by 3 bases, leaving 6 bases between them. CDR3 in DNA: TGTGCCAGCTCTCGGACAGATACGCAGTATTTT. It translates to CASSRTDTQYF.

This chain connects TRBV6-1 to TRBJ2-5, with TRBD2 as a possible D gene (6 bases). V gave up 3 bases and J gave up 4 bases, with 18 bases separating them. CDR1 and CDR2 (germline): MNHNS, SASEGT. The CDR3 loop spans 16 amino acids. The CDR3 region is CASSDRETQGRETQYF. The CDR3 DNA is TGTGCCAGCAGTGATCGGGAGACTCAGGGACGAGAGACCCAGTACTTC.

This clone was observed a single time. V and J are TRBV29-1 and TRBJ2-1; maybe TRBD1 (6 bases). The CDR3 runs to 13 residues. The germline CDR1 and CDR2 sequences are SQVTM and ANQGSEA. The CDR3, as DNA: TGCGGCACCGGGCCCAGGGGCTACAATGAGCAGTTCTTC. The encoded protein is CGTGPRGYNEQFF.

The J gene is TRBJ2-2, the V gene TRBV18; D not certain. Trimming stripped 0 bases from V and 2 bases from J, with 4 bases between. Per the germline V gene, CDR1 is KGHSH and CDR2 is LQKENI. This CDR3 is built from 14 residues. This CDR3 is CASSPPPNTGELFF. The CDR3 region has the DNA TGTGCCAGCTCACCACCCCCTAACACCGGGGAGCTGTTTTTT.

This rearrangement joins TRBV7-8 to TRBJ2-1, with 7 bases matching TRBD1. V shed 2 bases, J shed 0 bases, and the junction held 1 base outside the gene matches. The CDR3 length is 15 residues. Germline V gene sequence: CDR1 SGHVS, CDR2 FQNEAQ. The CDR3 protein is CASSLNRGSYNEQFF. Here the CDR3 DNA reads TGTGCCAGCAGCTTAAACAGGGGCTCCTACAATGAGCAGTTCTTC.

The chain carries TRBV5-5 and TRBJ1-5; TRBD1 agrees at 7 bases. The CDR3 spans 16 residues. With V trimmed by 2 bases and J by 4 bases, 9 bases remained unmatched. Germline lookup yields CDR1 SGHKS and CDR2 YYEKEE (reference sequence). The CDR3 sequence: CASSLTGTVGNQPQHF. The CDR3, as DNA: TGTGCCAGCAGCTTAACCGGGACAGTGGGGAATCAGCCCCAGCATTTT.

The chain combines TRBV27 with TRBJ2-7; 8 nucleotides agree with TRBD2. CDR1 and CDR2 (germline): MNHEY, SMNVEV (reference sequence). The CDR3 consists of 14 residues. V gave up 3 bases and J gave up 4 bases; unmatched junction bases: 5. CDR3 protein: CASSLRGAVYEQYF. DNA of the CDR3: TGTGCCAGCAGTTTGCGGGGGGCGGTGTACGAGCAGTACTTC.

The chain uses TRBV6-1 and TRBJ1-1; no firm D call. The ends were cut back, 2 bases at V and 0 bases at J, with 7 bases in the middle. This CDR3 region has 14 residues. Germline CDR1 MNHNS, CDR2 SASEGT. The CDR3 DNA follows: TGTGCCAGCAGTGAAATGGAGGTGAACACTGAAGCTTTCTTT. It specifies CASSEMEVNTEAFF.

The chain recombines TRBV11-2 with TRBJ2-1, with 7 bases that match TRBD1. The CDR3 extends over 15 amino acids. CDR1 is SGHAT, CDR2 FQNNGV, per germline. V was clipped by 5 bases and J by 2 bases; unmatched bases: 6. The CDR3 bases are TGTGCCAGCAGCCCTAGCCAGGGGGCCTACAATGAGCAGTTCTTC. Its translation: CASSPSQGAYNEQFF.

The chain has TRBV7-9 and TRBJ1-4; D is perhaps TRBD1 (6 bases). Trimming took 5 bases from V and 11 from J, leaving 15 bases between them. CDR1 is SEHNR, CDR2 FQNEAQ, per germline (reference sequence). There are 13 residues in the CDR3. The CDR3 region has the DNA TGTGCCAGCAGCCCCCCAGATACAGGGAAACTGTTTTTT. This translates into CASSPPDTGKLFF.